This TCR beta chain is from a study of blood T cell repertoires in COVID-19. Here immunoSEQ multiplex PCR was the method, and the copy in TCRdb shows in-frame clones only, minus some. This table has some 290,000 clones, around 91% appearing once. Remarks on this clone: Different DNA sequences within this sample yield the same CDR3.

The CDR3 runs 16 residues. Trimming left V 1 base short and J 2 bases short, with 12 bases between. Germline-derived CDR1 and CDR2 are SNHLY and FYNNEI. J is TRBJ1-5 and V is TRBV2; maybe TRBD1 (5 bases). This TCR was recovered from a woman in her 40s with COVID-19, enrolled during active disease. The specimen sequenced was peripheral blood. CDR3 residues: CASSEGGRRGNQPQHF. Here the CDR3 DNA reads TGTGCCAGCAGTGAAGGGGGCAGGAGAGGCAATCAGCCCCAGCATTTT.